This T cell receptor beta chain was documented in a study of control samples from healthy donors and cancer patients. Germline values: CDR1 SGHTA, CDR2 FQGTGA. V gave up 5 bases and J gave up 1 base, with 11 bases separating them. This CDR3 has 14 amino acids. Only in-frame clones appear in the TCRdb table, and some are missing; sequencing was by immunoSEQ multiplex PCR. The sample shows about 170,000 clones, approximately 92% of them seen only once. This clonotype was sampled from a woman aged 55 to 70 in good health. The V call is TRBV7-3, the J call TRBJ1-1, with a possible D match to TRBD1 (6 bases). The sequenced sample was blood. CDR3 protein: CASSIGTTNTEAFF. In DNA, the CDR3 is TGTGCCAGCAGCATTGGGACAACGAACACTGAAGCTTTCTTT.